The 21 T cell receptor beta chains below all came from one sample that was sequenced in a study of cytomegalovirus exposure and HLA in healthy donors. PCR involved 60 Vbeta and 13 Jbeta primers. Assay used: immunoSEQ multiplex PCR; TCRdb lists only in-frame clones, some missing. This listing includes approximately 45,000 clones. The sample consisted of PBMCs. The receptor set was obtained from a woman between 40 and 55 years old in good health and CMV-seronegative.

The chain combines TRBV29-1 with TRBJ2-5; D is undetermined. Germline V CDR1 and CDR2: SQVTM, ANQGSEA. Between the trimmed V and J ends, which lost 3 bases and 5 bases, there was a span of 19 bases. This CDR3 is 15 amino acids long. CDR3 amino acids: CSVDFGGSPQETQYF. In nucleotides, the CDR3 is TGCAGCGTTGATTTCGGCGGAAGTCCCCAGGAGACCCAGTACTTC.

The CDR3 coding sequence is TGTGCCAGCAGTTTAAGGGGAACCGGGGAGCTGTTTTTT. Protein product: CASSLRGTGELFF. The rearrangement uses TRBV27 and TRBJ2-2, with D perhaps matching TRBD1 (5 bases). V was clipped by 2 bases and J by 5 bases, with 6 bases between them. This CDR3 spans 13 amino acids. Per the germline V gene, CDR1 is MNHEY and CDR2 is SMNVEV (reference sequence).

The CDR3, as DNA: TGTGCCAGCAGCCCTTCGGAGGGGAACTATGGCTACACCTTC. It is translated as CASSPSEGNYGYTF. The chain combines TRBV4-2 with TRBJ1-2; D is perhaps TRBD1 (5 bases). This CDR3 comprises 14 residues. The germline V gene encodes CDR1 LGHNA and CDR2 YNFKEQ. Trimming cost V 4 bases and J 2 bases, with 11 bases left between them.

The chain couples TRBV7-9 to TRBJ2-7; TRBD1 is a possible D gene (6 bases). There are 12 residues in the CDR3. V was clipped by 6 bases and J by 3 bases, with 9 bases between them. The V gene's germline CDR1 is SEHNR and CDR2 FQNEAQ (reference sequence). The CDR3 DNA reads TGTGCCAGCAGTCGGGACAACTACGAGCAGTACTTC. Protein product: CASSRDNYEQYF.

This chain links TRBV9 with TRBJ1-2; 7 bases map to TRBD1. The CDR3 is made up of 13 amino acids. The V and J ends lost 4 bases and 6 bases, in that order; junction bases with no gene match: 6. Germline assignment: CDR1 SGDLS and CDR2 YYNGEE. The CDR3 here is CASSMTGQHGYTF. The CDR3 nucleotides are TGTGCCAGCAGCATGACAGGGCAGCATGGCTACACCTTC. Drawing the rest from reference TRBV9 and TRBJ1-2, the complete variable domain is DSGVTQTPKHLITATGQRVTLRCSPRSGDLSVYWYQQSLDQGLQFLIQYYNGEERAKGNILERFSAQQFPDLHSELNLSSLELGDSALYFCASSMTGQHGYTFGSGTRLTVV.

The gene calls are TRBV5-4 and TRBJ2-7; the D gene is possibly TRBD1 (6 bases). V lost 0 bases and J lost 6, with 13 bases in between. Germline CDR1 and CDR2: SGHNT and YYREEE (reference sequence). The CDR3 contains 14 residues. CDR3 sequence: CASSLDPGVGEQYF. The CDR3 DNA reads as TGTGCCAGCAGCTTGGATCCAGGGGTGGGCGAGCAGTACTTC. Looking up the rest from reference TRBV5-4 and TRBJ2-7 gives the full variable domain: ETGVTQSPTHLIKTRGQQVTLRCSSQSGHNTVSWYQQALGQGPQFIFQYYREEENGRGNFPPRFSGLQFPNYSSELNVNALELDDSALYLCASSLDPGVGEQYFGPGTRLTVT.

CDR3 nucleotides: TGTGCCAGCAGCGGAGCAACAGGGCAGGCCACTGAAGCTTTCTTT. This encodes CASSGATGQATEAFF. The chain recombines TRBV9 with TRBJ1-1; maybe TRBD1 (6 bases). Germline V lookup: CDR1 SGDLS, CDR2 YYNGEE. V lost 3 bases and J lost 4, with 16 bases in between. The length of the CDR3 is 15 residues. Supplemented by reference TRBV9 and TRBJ1-1, the full variable domain reads DSGVTQTPKHLITATGQRVTLRCSPRSGDLSVYWYQQSLDQGLQFLIQYYNGEERAKGNILERFSAQQFPDLHSELNLSSLELGDSALYFCASSGATGQATEAFFGQGTRLTVV.

The CDR3 here is CASSYALLEAFF. As DNA, the CDR3 is TGTGCCAGCAGTTACGCCCTACTTGAAGCTTTCTTT. The chain has TRBV6-6 and TRBJ1-1; no clear D gene. The CDR3 covers 12 residues. V was shortened by 2 bases and J by 7 bases, with 8 bases between the two germline ends. Germline V gene data show CDR1 as MNHNY and CDR2 as SVGAGI (reference sequence).

The CDR3 bases are TGCGCCAGCATGGGACAGGGTTTGGATGAGCAGTTCTTC. This gives the protein CASMGQGLDEQFF. The rearrangement links TRBV5-1 to TRBJ2-1; 9 positions match TRBD1. The V segment lost 6 bases and the J segment 8 bases; nucleotides outside the gene matches: 6. The CDR3 length is 13 residues. Germline CDR1 SGHRS, CDR2 YFSETQ.

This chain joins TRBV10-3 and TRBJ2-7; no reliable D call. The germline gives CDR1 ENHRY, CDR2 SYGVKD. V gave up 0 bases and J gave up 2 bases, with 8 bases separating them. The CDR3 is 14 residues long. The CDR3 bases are TGTGCCATCAGTGAGTCTATGTTCCCCTACGAGCAGTACTTC. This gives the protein CAISESMFPYEQYF.

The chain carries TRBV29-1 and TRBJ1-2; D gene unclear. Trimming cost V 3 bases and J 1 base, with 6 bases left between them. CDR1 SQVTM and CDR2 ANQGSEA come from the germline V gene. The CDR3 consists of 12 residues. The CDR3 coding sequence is TGCAGCGTTGATCAGCGTAACTATGGCTACACCTTC. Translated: CSVDQRNYGYTF.

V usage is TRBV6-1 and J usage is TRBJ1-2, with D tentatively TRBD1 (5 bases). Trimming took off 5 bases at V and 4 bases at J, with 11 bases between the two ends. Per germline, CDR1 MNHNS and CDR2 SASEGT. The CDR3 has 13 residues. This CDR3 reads CASSHADIYGYTF. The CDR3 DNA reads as TGTGCCAGCAGTCACGCGGACATCTATGGCTACACCTTC.

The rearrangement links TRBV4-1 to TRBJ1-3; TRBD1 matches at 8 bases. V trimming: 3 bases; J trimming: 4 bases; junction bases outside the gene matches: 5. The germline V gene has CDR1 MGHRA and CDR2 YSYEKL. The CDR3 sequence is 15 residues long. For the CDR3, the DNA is TGCGCCAGCAGCCACTGGACAGGGAAAGGAAACACCATATATTTT. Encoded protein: CASSHWTGKGNTIYF.

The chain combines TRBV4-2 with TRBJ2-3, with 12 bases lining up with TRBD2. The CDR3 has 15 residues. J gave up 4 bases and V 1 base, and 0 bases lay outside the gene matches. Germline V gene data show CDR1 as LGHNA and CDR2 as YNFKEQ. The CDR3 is CASSQGLAGADTQYF. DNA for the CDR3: TGTGCCAGCAGCCAAGGACTAGCGGGAGCAGATACGCAGTATTTT.

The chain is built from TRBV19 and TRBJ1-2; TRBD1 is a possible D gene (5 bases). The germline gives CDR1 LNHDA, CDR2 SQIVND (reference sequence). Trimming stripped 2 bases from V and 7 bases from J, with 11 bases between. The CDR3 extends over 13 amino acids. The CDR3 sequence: CASSINWGGGYTF. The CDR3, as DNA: TGTGCCAGTAGTATAAACTGGGGCGGTGGCTACACCTTC.

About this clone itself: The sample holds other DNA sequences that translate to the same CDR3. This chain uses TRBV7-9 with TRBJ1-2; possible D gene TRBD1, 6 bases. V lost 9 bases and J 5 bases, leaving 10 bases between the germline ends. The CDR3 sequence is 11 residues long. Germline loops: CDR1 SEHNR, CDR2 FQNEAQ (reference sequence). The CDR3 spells CARSTGYGYTF. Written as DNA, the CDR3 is TGTGCCAGAAGCACAGGGTATGGCTACACCTTC. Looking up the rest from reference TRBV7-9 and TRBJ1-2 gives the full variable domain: DTGVSQNPRHKITKRGQNVTFRCDPISEHNRLYWYRQTLGQGPEFLTYFQNEAQLEKSRLLSDRFSAERPKGSFSTLEIQRTEQGDSAMYLCARSTGYGYTFGSGTRLTVV.

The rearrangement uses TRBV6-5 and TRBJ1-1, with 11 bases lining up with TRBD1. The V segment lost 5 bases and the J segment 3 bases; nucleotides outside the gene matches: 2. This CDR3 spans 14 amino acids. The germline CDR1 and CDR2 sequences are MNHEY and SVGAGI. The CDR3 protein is CASSRDRGDTEAFF. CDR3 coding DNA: TGTGCCAGCAGTCGGGACAGGGGGGACACTGAAGCTTTCTTT.

The CDR3 loop is CASSQTPGTGTSDTQYF. The CDR3 bases are TGCGCCAGCAGCCAAACCCCCGGGACAGGGACGTCGGATACGCAGTATTTT. The rearrangement uses TRBV4-3 and TRBJ2-3, with 9 bases aligning to TRBD1. V was pared by 2 bases and J by 6 bases, with 12 bases of the junction left unmatched. In germline, CDR1 is LGHNA, CDR2 YSLEER. CDR3 length: 17 residues.

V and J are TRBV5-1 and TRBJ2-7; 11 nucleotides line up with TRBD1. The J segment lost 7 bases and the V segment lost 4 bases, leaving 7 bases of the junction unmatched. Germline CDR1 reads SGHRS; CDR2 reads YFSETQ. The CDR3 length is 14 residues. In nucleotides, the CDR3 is TGCGCCAGCAGCGGCGGACAGGGGGCATGGGAGCAGTACTTC. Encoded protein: CASSGGQGAWEQYF. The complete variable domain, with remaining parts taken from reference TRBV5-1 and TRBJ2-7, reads KAGVTQTPRYLIKTRGQQVTLSCSPISGHRSVSWYQQTPGQGLQFLFEYFSETQRNKGNFPGRFSGRQFSNSRSEMNVSTLELGDSALYLCASSGGQGAWEQYFGPGTRLTVT.

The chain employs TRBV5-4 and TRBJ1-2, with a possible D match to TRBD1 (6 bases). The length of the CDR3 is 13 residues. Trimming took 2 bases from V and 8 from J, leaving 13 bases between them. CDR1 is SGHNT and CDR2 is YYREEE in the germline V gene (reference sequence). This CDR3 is CASSLGTLQGYTF. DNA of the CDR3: TGTGCCAGCAGCTTAGGGACATTGCAAGGCTACACCTTC.

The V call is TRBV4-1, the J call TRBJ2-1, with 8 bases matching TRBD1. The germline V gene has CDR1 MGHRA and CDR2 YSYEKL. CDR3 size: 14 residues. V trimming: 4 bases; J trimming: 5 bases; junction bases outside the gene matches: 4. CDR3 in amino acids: CASSPRQGNNEQFF. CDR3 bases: TGCGCCAGCAGCCCTAGACAGGGGAACAATGAGCAGTTCTTC.